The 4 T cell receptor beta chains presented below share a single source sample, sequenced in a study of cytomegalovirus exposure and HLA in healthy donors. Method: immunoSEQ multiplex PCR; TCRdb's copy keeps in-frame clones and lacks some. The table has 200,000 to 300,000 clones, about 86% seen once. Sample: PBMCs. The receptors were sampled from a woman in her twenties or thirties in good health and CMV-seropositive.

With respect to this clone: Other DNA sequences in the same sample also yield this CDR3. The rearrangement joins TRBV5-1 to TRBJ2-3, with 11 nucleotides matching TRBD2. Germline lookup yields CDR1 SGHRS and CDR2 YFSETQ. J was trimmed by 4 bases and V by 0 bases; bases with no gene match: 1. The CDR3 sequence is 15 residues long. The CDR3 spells CASSLELAGADTQYF. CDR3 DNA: TGCGCCAGCAGCTTGGAACTAGCGGGAGCAGATACGCAGTATTTT. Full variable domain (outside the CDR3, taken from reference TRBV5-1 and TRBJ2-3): KAGVTQTPRYLIKTRGQQVTLSCSPISGHRSVSWYQQTPGQGLQFLFEYFSETQRNKGNFPGRFSGRQFSNSRSEMNVSTLELGDSALYLCASSLELAGADTQYFGPGTRLTVL.

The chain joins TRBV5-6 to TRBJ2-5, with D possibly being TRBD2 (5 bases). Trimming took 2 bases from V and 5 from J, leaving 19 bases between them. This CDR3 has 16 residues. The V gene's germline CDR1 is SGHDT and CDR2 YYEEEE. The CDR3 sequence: CASSFRGRGSYETQYF. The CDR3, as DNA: TGTGCCAGCAGCTTCAGAGGGCGAGGGTCGTATGAGACCCAGTACTTC.

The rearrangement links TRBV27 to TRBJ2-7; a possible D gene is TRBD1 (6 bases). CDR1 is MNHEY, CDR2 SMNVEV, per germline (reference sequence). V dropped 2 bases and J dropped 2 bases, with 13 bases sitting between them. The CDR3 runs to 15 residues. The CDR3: CASSLGGRVAYEQYF. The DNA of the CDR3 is TGTGCCAGCAGTTTAGGGGGCCGGGTAGCCTACGAGCAGTACTTC.

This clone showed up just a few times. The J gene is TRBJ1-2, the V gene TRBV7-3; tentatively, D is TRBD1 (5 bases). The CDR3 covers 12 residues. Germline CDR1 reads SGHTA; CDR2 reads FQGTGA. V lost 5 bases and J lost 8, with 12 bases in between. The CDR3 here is CASSPGTGGYTF. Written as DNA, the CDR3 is TGTGCCAGCAGCCCTGGGACTGGCGGCTACACCTTC.